This TCR beta chain stems from a study of beta chain features in type 1 diabetes. Only a few counts were recorded for this clone. The target antigen is unknown. Investigators reverse transcribed all isolated RNA, so they sequenced expressed TCRB transcripts. Sequencing was performed with immunoSEQ multiplex PCR; in TCRdb, only in-frame clones are kept and a portion is missing. The sample shows more than 550,000 clones, 11% to 15% of them seen only once. Whole-study results and caveats: Shortening that was moderate but significant affected the TCRB CDR3s of Type 1 diabetes patients in all four CD4+ subsets. Individuals with type 1 diabetes displayed fewer insertions and more deletions at VDJ junctions.

What was sequenced was naive CD4+ T cells from blood. The receptor was isolated from a young man with type 1 diabetes.

CDR3 in DNA: TGTGCCAGCAGCGTTGGTAAGGATGAGCAGTTCTTC. The encoded protein is CASSVGKDEQFF. This chain connects TRBV9 to TRBJ2-1; D gene unclear. This CDR3 comprises 12 residues. V was shortened by 2 bases and J by 8 bases, with 8 bases between the two germline ends. Germline CDR1 and CDR2: SGDLS and YYNGEE. The full variable domain, with the rest looked up from reference TRBV9 and TRBJ2-1, is DSGVTQTPKHLITATGQRVTLRCSPRSGDLSVYWYQQSLDQGLQFLIQYYNGEERAKGNILERFSAQQFPDLHSELNLSSLELGDSALYFCASSVGKDEQFFGPGTRLTVL.